The next 10 T cell receptor beta chains were all read from a single sample in a study of cytomegalovirus exposure and HLA in healthy donors. The PCR employed 60 Vbeta primers together with 13 Jbeta primers. TCRdb's table, derived via immunoSEQ multiplex PCR, lists solely in-frame clones and lacks some. The sample yields roughly 100,000 clones, 70% to 80% seen once. Material for sequencing was PBMCs. These TCRs come from a woman in her sixties or seventies in good health and CMV-seropositive.

This rearrangement joins TRBV7-9 to TRBJ2-2; D gene ambiguous. Trimming stripped 5 bases from V and 5 bases from J, with 6 bases between. Germline V gives CDR1 SEHNR, CDR2 FQNEAQ (reference sequence). This CDR3 region has 12 residues. The CDR3 nucleotides are TGTGCCAGCAGCCTCGAGACCGGGGAGCTGTTTTTT. Amino acids: CASSLETGELFF. Drawing the rest from reference TRBV7-9 and TRBJ2-2, the complete variable domain is DTGVSQNPRHKITKRGQNVTFRCDPISEHNRLYWYRQTLGQGPEFLTYFQNEAQLEKSRLLSDRFSAERPKGSFSTLEIQRTEQGDSAMYLCASSLETGELFFGEGSRLTVL.

The chain is built from TRBV4-1 and TRBJ2-7, with 9 bases aligning to TRBD2. The CDR3 sequence is 16 residues long. The V and J ends lost 4 bases and 2 bases, in that order; junction bases with no gene match: 9. CDR1 is MGHRA and CDR2 is YSYEKL in the germline V gene. DNA for the CDR3: TGCGCCAGCAGCCTAAGTACTAGCGGGTTTACCTACGAGCAGTACTTC. Protein: CASSLSTSGFTYEQYF.

The rearrangement uses TRBV11-2 and TRBJ2-7, with 7 bases lining up with TRBD1. Trimming removed 9 bases from V and 1 base from J; junction bases left unmatched: 6. CDR3 length: 13 residues. Germline V gives CDR1 SGHAT, CDR2 FQNNGV. CDR3 DNA: TGTGCCAGTGTACGGACAGGATCCTACGAGCAGTACTTC. It is translated as CASVRTGSYEQYF.

V gene TRBV28 combines with J gene TRBJ1-1; D perhaps matches TRBD1 (6 bases). The germline gives CDR1 MDHEN, CDR2 SYDVKM. Trimming left V 6 bases short and J 0 bases short, with 8 bases between. CDR3 length: 13 amino acids. CDR3 amino acids: CASRDSLNTEAFF. CDR3 nucleotide sequence: TGTGCCAGCAGGGACAGTTTGAACACTGAAGCTTTCTTT.

This chain links TRBV6-6 with TRBJ2-4; no firm D call. The CDR3 is 14 residues long. V lost 8 bases to trimming and J lost 0 bases, with 11 bases between them. Germline CDR1 and CDR2: MNHNY and SVGAGI (reference sequence). The CDR3 DNA sequence: TGTGCCAGCGAGGAGAGACTAGCCAAAAACATTCAGTACTTC. Its protein is CASEERLAKNIQYF.

The sample holds one count of this clone. The V and J genes are TRBV5-1 and TRBJ2-7, with 8 bases that match TRBD1. Germline loops: CDR1 SGHRS, CDR2 YFSETQ. The CDR3 is 13 amino acids. V shed 3 bases, J shed 3 bases, and the junction held 2 bases outside the gene matches. CDR3 region: CASSSQGGYEQYF. As DNA, the CDR3 is TGCGCCAGCAGCTCACAGGGGGGCTACGAGCAGTACTTC.

This sequence joins TRBV9 and TRBJ2-2; the match to TRBD2 covers 8 bases. Trimming removed 0 bases from V and 7 bases from J; junction bases left unmatched: 2. Germline V CDR1 and CDR2: SGDLS, YYNGEE. The CDR3 sequence is 14 residues long. CDR3 amino acids: CASSVVLAGGELFF. The CDR3 DNA reads TGTGCCAGCAGCGTAGTCCTAGCGGGCGGGGAGCTGTTTTTT.

This clone has only one observation. The rearrangement links TRBV7-9 to TRBJ1-2, with a tentative D call TRBD1 (5 bases). The V gene lost 5 bases and the J gene lost 6 bases, with 13 bases spanning the gap. CDR1 is SEHNR, CDR2 FQNEAQ, per germline (reference sequence). The CDR3 runs 13 residues. The CDR3 here is CASSLGGGNGYTF. The CDR3 region has the DNA TGTGCCAGCAGCCTCGGGGGAGGAAATGGCTACACCTTC.

The table lists this clone with a few counts. The rearrangement joins TRBV15 to TRBJ2-1; 9 bases are a match to TRBD1. V lost 0 bases and J lost 7; bases outside the gene matches: 7. This CDR3 comprises 16 residues. Germline-derived CDR1 and CDR2 are LNHNV and YYDKDF (reference sequence). CDR3 amino acids: CATSRDEDRGGNEQFF. DNA of the CDR3: TGTGCCACCAGCAGAGATGAAGACAGGGGGGGAAATGAGCAGTTCTTC.

The V and J genes are TRBV19 and TRBJ1-5, with 8 bases fitting TRBD1. J was trimmed by 3 bases and V by 7 bases; bases with no gene match: 8. CDR1 and CDR2 from the germline V gene are LNHDA and SQIVND (reference sequence). The CDR3 has 15 amino acids. The CDR3 coding sequence is TGTGCCAGTAAGACAGGGGTGAGTGACAATCAGCCCCAGCATTTT. It encodes CASKTGVSDNQPQHF.